The next 20 T cell receptor beta chains were all read from a single sample in a study of T cell changes during pregnancy in multiple sclerosis. Only in-frame clones appear in the TCRdb table, and some are missing; sequencing was by immunoSEQ multiplex PCR. Here the sample spans tens of thousands of clones, over 90% being singletons. The sequenced sample was peripheral blood, obtained in the third trimester of pregnancy. The source is a female donor with multiple sclerosis, enrolled in a pregnancy study.

The chain joins TRBV30 to TRBJ2-1; 7 nucleotides align to TRBD1. The CDR3 runs 14 residues. Per the germline V gene, CDR1 is GTSNPN and CDR2 is SVGIG (reference sequence). J lost 2 bases, V lost 0 bases, and 1 base had no gene match. In DNA form, the CDR3 reads TGTGCCTGGAGTGTAGGGACAGCCTACAATGAGCAGTTCTTC. It specifies CAWSVGTAYNEQFF.

The rearrangement joins TRBV11-2 to TRBJ2-2; 10 bases line up with TRBD2. CDR1 is SGHAT and CDR2 is FQNNGV in the germline V gene. Trimming at V came to 5 bases and at J to 5 bases, leaving 8 bases not matched to a gene. CDR3 length equals 16 residues. CDR3 region: CASSQNLAGVTGELFF. The CDR3 DNA sequence: TGTGCCAGCAGCCAAAATCTAGCGGGAGTAACCGGGGAGCTGTTTTTT.

This chain uses TRBV5-6 with TRBJ1-1, with TRBD1 matching over 11 bases. The germline V gene has CDR1 SGHDT and CDR2 YYEEEE. With 0 bases clipped from V and 5 bases from J, the junction kept 15 bases outside the gene matches. The CDR3 consists of 19 residues. The CDR3 DNA is TGTGCCAGCAGCTTGGGGTTCGTGCCCGGGACAGGGGGGCAAACTGAAGCTTTCTTT. Translating gives CASSLGFVPGTGGQTEAFF.

V and J are TRBV9 and TRBJ1-4; D uncertain. V lost 0 bases and J lost 4, with 7 bases in between. CDR3 size: 14 residues. Germline CDR1 SGDLS, CDR2 YYNGEE. The CDR3 region is CASSVGQRNEKLFF. CDR3 nucleotide sequence: TGTGCCAGCAGCGTAGGTCAGCGTAATGAAAAACTGTTTTTT.

CDR3 residues: CASSVVEVHNEQFF. The CDR3 nucleotides read TGTGCCAGCAGCGTAGTAGAGGTTCACAATGAGCAGTTCTTC. The gene calls are TRBV9 and TRBJ2-1, with no clear D. The germline V gene has CDR1 SGDLS and CDR2 YYNGEE. The length of the CDR3 is 14 residues. Trimming cost V 0 bases and J 5 bases, with 9 bases left between them.

The genes are TRBV27 and TRBJ2-7, with D possibly being TRBD1 (5 bases). Looked up from germline, CDR1 is MNHEY and CDR2 is SMNVEV (reference sequence). V dropped 2 bases and J dropped 0 bases, with 11 bases sitting between them. CDR3 length: 15 amino acids. CDR3 sequence: CASSLVADSSYEQYF. CDR3 DNA: TGTGCCAGCAGTTTAGTCGCAGACAGCTCCTACGAGCAGTACTTC.

The chain is built from TRBV6-5 and TRBJ1-2; possible D gene TRBD1, 5 bases. The CDR3 is made up of 15 amino acids. V shed 6 bases and J shed 4 bases, with 18 bases lying between them. Germline CDR1 MNHEY, CDR2 SVGAGI. CDR3 bases: TGTGCCAGCAGGGCGCCGATAGGGGTTGGCTATGGCTACACCTTC. Translating gives CASRAPIGVGYGYTF.

This rearrangement joins TRBV30 to TRBJ1-1; weak D call: TRBD1 (6 bases). The CDR3 runs 17 residues. Germline V gene data show CDR1 as GTSNPN and CDR2 as SVGIG (reference sequence). V shed 0 bases and J shed 2 bases, with 19 bases lying between them. Here the CDR3 reads CAWSVRGPGHFNTEAFF. CDR3 DNA: TGTGCCTGGAGTGTAAGGGGTCCGGGACACTTTAACACTGAAGCTTTCTTT.

The rearrangement links TRBV6-5 to TRBJ2-7, with TRBD1 identical over 7 bases. V was clipped by 7 bases and J by 3 bases; unmatched bases: 6. The CDR3 is 13 amino acids. Germline-derived CDR1 and CDR2 are MNHEY and SVGAGI. The CDR3 sequence: CASKGGQHYEQYF. CDR3 DNA: TGTGCCAGCAAAGGGGGCCAGCACTACGAGCAGTACTTC.

The table lists this clone with a count of one. The chain has TRBV7-2 and TRBJ2-1, with D perhaps TRBD1 (6 bases). V lost 3 bases and J lost 5, with 14 bases in between. Germline assignment: CDR1 SGHTA and CDR2 FQGNSA. The CDR3 is 15 amino acids. The DNA of the CDR3 is TGTGCCAGCAGCTTTTTACAGGGCCCCAACAATGAGCAGTTCTTC. Translating it yields CASSFLQGPNNEQFF. Supplemented by reference TRBV7-2 and TRBJ2-1, the full variable domain reads GAGVSQSPSNKVTEKGKDVELRCDPISGHTALYWYRQSLGQGLEFLIYFQGNSAPDKSGLPSDRFSAERTGGSVSTLTIQRTQQEDSAVYLCASSFLQGPNNEQFFGPGTRLTVL.

This clone occurred once. This chain uses TRBV27 with TRBJ1-3; 9 nucleotides agree with TRBD1. The CDR3 has 15 residues. CDR1 and CDR2 (germline): MNHEY, SMNVEV (reference sequence). The trim removed 5 bases at V and 4 bases at J, leaving 6 bases unmatched. CDR3 residues: CASSTRTGAGNTIYF. CDR3 nucleotide sequence: TGTGCCAGCAGTACCCGGACAGGGGCCGGAAACACCATATATTTT.

This chain connects TRBV6-1 to TRBJ1-5; no clear D gene. Between the trimmed V and J ends, which lost 4 bases and 1 base, there was a span of 14 bases. CDR3 size: 16 residues. Germline values: CDR1 MNHNS, CDR2 SASEGT. The CDR3 DNA follows: TGTGCCAGCAGTGTTTTAATCCGTGTAAGCAATCAGCCCCAGCATTTT. Amino acid sequence: CASSVLIRVSNQPQHF.

This chain links TRBV18 with TRBJ2-1; 8 bases line up with TRBD1. The CDR3 spans 15 residues. The V gene's germline CDR1 is KGHSH and CDR2 LQKENI. J gave up 5 bases and V 4 bases, and 7 bases lay outside the gene matches. In DNA, the CDR3 is TGTGCCAGCTCACGGCCGGGACAGGTCAACAATGAGCAGTTCTTC. Encoded protein: CASSRPGQVNNEQFF.

The V gene is TRBV7-9, the J gene TRBJ2-3; TRBD1 matches at 9 bases. Trimming took 1 base from V and 3 from J; bases not matched to a gene: 2. This CDR3 is built from 15 residues. The germline CDR1 and CDR2 sequences are SEHNR and FQNEAQ (reference sequence). The CDR3 here is CASSLEGTGTDTQYF. The CDR3 DNA sequence: TGTGCCAGCAGCTTAGAAGGGACAGGGACAGATACGCAGTATTTT.

The genes are TRBV28 and TRBJ2-3; 7 bases match TRBD2. Unmatched junction bases numbered 7, after V lost 7 bases and J lost 0 bases. The CDR3 is made up of 15 amino acids. Looked up from germline, CDR1 is MDHEN and CDR2 is SYDVKM. CDR3 sequence: CASTGGGVSTDTQYF. CDR3 DNA: TGTGCCAGCACCGGCGGGGGAGTCAGCACAGATACGCAGTATTTT.

This rearrangement joins TRBV7-8 to TRBJ2-7; 9 nucleotides line up with TRBD1. The CDR3 consists of 15 residues. Losses at the gene ends were 5 bases for V and 5 bases for J; bases not matched to a gene: 10. CDR1 and CDR2 (germline): SGHVS, FQNEAQ. CDR3 DNA sequence: TGTGCCAGCAGCCCGGCGACGGGACAGGGACACGAGCAGTACTTC. It codes for CASSPATGQGHEQYF.

This chain connects TRBV27 to TRBJ2-2; TRBD2 aligns across 11 bases. CDR1 is MNHEY and CDR2 is SMNVEV in the germline V gene (reference sequence). The junction had 5 bases not matched to a gene; V was cut back by 6 bases and J by 2 bases. The CDR3 has 16 residues. DNA for the CDR3: TGTGCCAGCAGCGGGGGACTAGCGGAAAACACCGGGGAGCTGTTTTTT. Translation: CASSGGLAENTGELFF.

The chain employs TRBV5-1 and TRBJ2-3; 7 positions agree with TRBD2. CDR1 SGHRS and CDR2 YFSETQ come from the germline V gene. This CDR3 contains 15 residues. With V trimmed by 0 bases and J by 2 bases, 3 bases remained unmatched. The CDR3 region has the DNA TGCGCCAGCAGCTTGGTAGCGGGTCTCACAGATACGCAGTATTTT. Translating it yields CASSLVAGLTDTQYF. The variable domain in full, with the rest retrieved from reference TRBV5-1 and TRBJ2-3, is KAGVTQTPRYLIKTRGQQVTLSCSPISGHRSVSWYQQTPGQGLQFLFEYFSETQRNKGNFPGRFSGRQFSNSRSEMNVSTLELGDSALYLCASSLVAGLTDTQYFGPGTRLTVL.

The CDR3 protein is CASSSRTELNTEAFF. The CDR3 DNA follows: TGTGCCAGCAGCTCCCGGACAGAATTGAACACTGAAGCTTTCTTT. V usage is TRBV21-1 and J usage is TRBJ1-1; the table's TRBD1 call for D was not verified on the DNA. TRBV21-1 is a pseudogene. CDR3 length: 15 amino acids.

The rearrangement links TRBV27 to TRBJ1-4, with D tentatively TRBD1 (6 bases). The germline gives CDR1 MNHEY, CDR2 SMNVEV (reference sequence). This CDR3 comprises 16 residues. The V end lost 5 bases, the J end lost 0 bases, and 13 bases lay between the germline ends. This CDR3 is CASSLQGSTTNEKLFF. As DNA, the CDR3 is TGTGCCAGCAGTCTACAGGGTTCGACAACTAATGAAAAACTGTTTTTT.